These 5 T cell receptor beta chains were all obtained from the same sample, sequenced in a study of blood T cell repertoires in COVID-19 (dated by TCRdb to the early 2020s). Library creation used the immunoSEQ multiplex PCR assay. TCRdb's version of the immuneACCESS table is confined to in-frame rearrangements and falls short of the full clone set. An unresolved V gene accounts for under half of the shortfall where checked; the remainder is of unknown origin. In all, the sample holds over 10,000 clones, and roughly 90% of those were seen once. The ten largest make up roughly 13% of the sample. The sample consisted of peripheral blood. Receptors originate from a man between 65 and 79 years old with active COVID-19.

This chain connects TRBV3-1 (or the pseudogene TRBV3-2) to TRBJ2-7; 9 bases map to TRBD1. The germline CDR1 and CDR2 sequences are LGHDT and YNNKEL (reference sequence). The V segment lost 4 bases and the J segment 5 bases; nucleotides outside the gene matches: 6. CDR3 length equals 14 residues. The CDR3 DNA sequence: TGTGCCAGCAGCCCCGGGACAGGGTTCGACGAGCAGTACTTC. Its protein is CASSPGTGFDEQYF.

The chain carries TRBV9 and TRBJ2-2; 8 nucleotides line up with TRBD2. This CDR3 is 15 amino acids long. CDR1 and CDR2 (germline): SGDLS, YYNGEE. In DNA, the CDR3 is TGTCCCACCAACATCGGGGGGGGCCAGGCCGGGGAGCTGTTTTTT. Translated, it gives CPTNIGGGQAGELFF.

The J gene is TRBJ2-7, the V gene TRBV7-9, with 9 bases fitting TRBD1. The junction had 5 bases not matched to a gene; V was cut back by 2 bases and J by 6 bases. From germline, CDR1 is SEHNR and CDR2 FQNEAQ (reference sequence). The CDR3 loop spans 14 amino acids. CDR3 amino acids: CASSLPGTGREQYF. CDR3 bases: TGTGCCAGCAGCTTACCCGGGACAGGGCGCGAGCAGTACTTC.

In DNA form, the CDR3 reads TGTGCCAGCAGCTTAGCTTACGAGCAGTACTTC. It is translated as CASSLAYEQYF. The V and J genes are TRBV11-2 and TRBJ2-7; D is uncertain. V lost 1 base and J lost 4, with 2 bases in between. Per germline, CDR1 SGHAT and CDR2 FQNNGV. The CDR3 extends over 11 amino acids.

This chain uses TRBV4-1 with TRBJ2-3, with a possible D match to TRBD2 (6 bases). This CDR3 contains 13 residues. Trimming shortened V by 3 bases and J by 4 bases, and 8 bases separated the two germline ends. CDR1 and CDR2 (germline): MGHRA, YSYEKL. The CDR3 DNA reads TGCGCCAGCAGCCAGAGGGAGGCAGATACGCAGTATTTT. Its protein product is CASSQREADTQYF.